These 24 T cell receptor beta chains originate from one sample sequenced in a study of coeliac disease. Clones were sequenced by immunoSEQ multiplex PCR, and TCRdb holds only the in-frame ones, with some missing. The table has about 6,500 clones, about 62% seen once. The sample was lymphocytes from the gut lamina propria. Receptors originate from a man aged 55 to 70 with celiac disease on a gluten-free diet.

The chain has TRBV20-1 and TRBJ2-1; tentatively, D is TRBD2 (5 bases). The germline V and J ends were trimmed by 3 bases and 6 bases, with 6 bases remaining between them. This CDR3 is built from 11 residues. Germline V CDR1 and CDR2: DFQATT, SNEGSKA (reference sequence). CDR3 nucleotides: TGCAGTGCTAGTGGAGGCAATGAGCAGTTCTTC. This translates into CSASGGNEQFF.

The genes are TRBV2 and TRBJ1-2, with TRBD1 matching 10 bases. V trimming: 6 bases; J trimming: 0 bases; junction bases outside the gene matches: 4. Per the germline V gene, CDR1 is SNHLY and CDR2 is FYNNEI. This CDR3 spans 15 amino acids. CDR3 sequence reads: CASRADRGANYGYTF. In nucleotides, the CDR3 is TGTGCCAGCAGGGCGGACAGGGGGGCTAACTATGGCTACACCTTC.

This clone was counted only a few times. The J gene is TRBJ2-2, the V gene TRBV6-1; maybe TRBD2 (6 bases). Deletions cut 1 base from V and 5 bases from J, with 11 bases between. Germline CDR1 reads MNHNS; CDR2 reads SASEGT. The CDR3 spans 15 residues. CDR3 residues: CASSEELAWTGELFF. The CDR3 nucleotides read TGTGCCAGCAGTGAAGAACTAGCTTGGACCGGGGAGCTGTTTTTT.

This clone was seen more than once but under ten times. The rearrangement links TRBV7-8 to TRBJ2-3; D possibly corresponds to TRBD2 (5 bases). From germline, CDR1 is SGHVS and CDR2 FQNEAQ. V was cut by 0 bases and J by 10 bases, with 8 bases left in between. CDR3 length equals 12 residues. The CDR3 nucleotides read TGTGCCAGCAGCTTAGCGCGGGTGCCGCAGTATTTT. It encodes CASSLARVPQYF. Supplemented by reference TRBV7-8 and TRBJ2-3, the full variable domain reads GAGVSQSPRYKVAKRGQDVALRCDPISGHVSLFWYQQALGQGPEFLTYFQNEAQLDKSGLPSDRFFAERPEGSVSTLKIQRTQQEDSAVYLCASSLARVPQYFGPGTRLTVL.

The chain joins TRBV6-5 to TRBJ2-3; TRBD2 might be the D (6 bases). This CDR3 has 14 residues. V lost 6 bases and J lost 6, with 16 bases in between. In germline, CDR1 is MNHEY, CDR2 SVGAGI. CDR3: CASSFGTGADTQYF. In DNA, the CDR3 is TGTGCCAGCAGCTTCGGGACTGGCGCGGATACGCAGTATTTT.

The gene calls are TRBV10-1 and TRBJ2-1; 8 bases align to TRBD1. CDR1 and CDR2 from the germline V gene are WNHNN and SYGVQD (reference sequence). The CDR3 totals 15 residues. J gave up 5 bases and V 2 bases, and 5 bases lay outside the gene matches. CDR3 sequence (DNA): TGCGCCAGCAGTGAGGTCAGGGGGCAAAACAATGAGCAGTTCTTC. Protein sequence: CASSEVRGQNNEQFF.

The chain is built from TRBV7-9 and TRBJ2-1; 10 bases are a match to TRBD2. V lost 3 bases to trimming and J lost 8 bases; unmatched junction nucleotides: 7. The CDR3 extends over 15 amino acids. The germline V gene has CDR1 SEHNR and CDR2 FQNEAQ (reference sequence). The CDR3 DNA reads TGTGCCAGCAGCTTCCGACTAGCGGGTATCGATGAGCAGTTCTTC. This encodes CASSFRLAGIDEQFF.

This clone was observed a handful of times. The chain employs TRBV6-6 and TRBJ2-6; no definite D call. CDR1 is MNHNY, CDR2 SVGAGI, per germline (reference sequence). The CDR3 spans 16 residues. V was cut by 0 bases and J by 0 bases, with 6 bases left in between. CDR3 sequence (DNA): TGTGCCAGCAGTTACTCGATAGCCTCTGGGGCCAACGTCCTGACTTTC. Encoded protein: CASSYSIASGANVLTF.

The CDR3 sequence is CASSFAGGLGYTF. CDR3 coding DNA: TGTGCCAGCAGTTTCGCCGGGGGGCTCGGCTACACCTTC. This chain joins TRBV6-5 and TRBJ1-2, with D possibly matching TRBD1 (6 bases). The V gene's germline CDR1 is MNHEY and CDR2 SVGAGI. Trimming removed 4 bases at V and 8 bases at J, with 14 bases between. There are 13 residues in the CDR3.

This clone is categorized as medium-sized. The chain couples TRBV27 to TRBJ2-5, with TRBD2 matching over 8 bases. The CDR3 covers 14 residues. Germline CDR1 MNHEY, CDR2 SMNVEV (reference sequence). The junction had 10 bases not matched to a gene; V was cut back by 6 bases and J by 7 bases. The CDR3 nucleotides are TGTGCCAGCAGGATGGCGCTAGCGGGCGGGACCCAGTACTTC. Translated, it gives CASRMALAGGTQYF.

The table lists this clone with a count of one. This chain connects TRBV5-4 to TRBJ1-4; the match to TRBD1 covers 8 bases. Trimming at V came to 4 bases and at J to 8 bases, leaving 7 bases not matched to a gene. Germline V gene data show CDR1 as SGHNT and CDR2 as YYREEE (reference sequence). There are 14 residues in the CDR3. In nucleotides, the CDR3 is TGTGCCAGCAGCCAAGACAGGGGAACGGAAAAACTGTTTTTT. It specifies CASSQDRGTEKLFF. The variable domain in full, with the rest retrieved from reference TRBV5-4 and TRBJ1-4, is ETGVTQSPTHLIKTRGQQVTLRCSSQSGHNTVSWYQQALGQGPQFIFQYYREEENGRGNFPPRFSGLQFPNYSSELNVNALELDDSALYLCASSQDRGTEKLFFGSGTQLSVL.

The chain joins TRBV18 to TRBJ2-5; D gene unclear. The CDR3 runs to 12 residues. Germline lookup yields CDR1 KGHSH and CDR2 LQKENI. Trimming took off 3 bases at V and 2 bases at J, with 4 bases between the two ends. CDR3 DNA sequence: TGTGCCAGCTCACCGACACAAGAGACCCAGTACTTC. Translated: CASSPTQETQYF. Looking up the rest from reference TRBV18 and TRBJ2-5 gives the full variable domain: NAGVMQNPRHLVRRRGQEARLRCSPMKGHSHVYWYRQLPEEGLKFMVYLQKENIIDESGMPKERFSAEFPKEGPSILRIQQVVRGDSAAYFCASSPTQETQYFGPGTRLLVL.

The sample holds one count of this clone. The J gene is TRBJ2-7, the V gene TRBV9; a weak D match, TRBD1 (5 bases). Per the germline V gene, CDR1 is SGDLS and CDR2 is YYNGEE. The CDR3 is 15 amino acids. V lost 0 bases to trimming and J lost 4 bases, with 14 bases between them. Here the CDR3 DNA reads TGTGCCAGCAGCGTAGGCCCAGGGCCAGGTTACGAGCAGTACTTC. It is translated as CASSVGPGPGYEQYF.

The genes are TRBV5-1 and TRBJ2-5, with 10 bases that match TRBD2. Germline assignment: CDR1 SGHRS and CDR2 YFSETQ. Germline trimming cut 6 bases from V and 2 bases from J; bases unmatched to any gene: 10. The CDR3 totals 16 residues. CDR3 amino acids: CASNWLAGALQETQYF. Written as DNA, the CDR3 is TGCGCCAGCAATTGGCTAGCGGGGGCCTTACAAGAGACCCAGTACTTC.

The chain recombines TRBV28 with TRBJ1-6; TRBD1 might be the D (6 bases). This CDR3 region has 14 residues. Trimming removed 8 bases from V and 12 bases from J, with 20 bases in between. CDR1 and CDR2 (germline): MDHEN, SYDVKM. The CDR3 protein is CASALGAERGPLHF. The CDR3 DNA reads as TGTGCCAGCGCTCTGGGGGCGGAACGGGGACCCCTCCACTTT.

Only a few counts were recorded for this clone. An end of the junction does not agree with germline; a read error may underlie this. The chain uses TRBV7-7 and TRBJ2-7; D remains unclear. The CDR3 runs 15 residues. Germline V gives CDR1 SSHAT, CDR2 FNYEAQ (reference sequence). CDR3 nucleotide sequence: TGTGCTAGCAGCTTATCTCTCGGAGTGAGCTACGAGCAGTACTTC. Protein: CASSLSLGVSYEQYF.

The V and J genes are TRBV6-4 and TRBJ2-3; D gene uncertain. Between the trimmed V and J ends, which lost 4 bases and 3 bases, there was a span of 14 bases. Germline V CDR1 and CDR2: MRHNA, SNTAGT. This CDR3 region has 15 residues. The DNA for the CDR3 is TGTGCCAGCAGTGCGGCCGCCACGAGGACAGATACGCAGTATTTT. As protein: CASSAAATRTDTQYF.

Worth noting for this clone: Different DNA sequences within this sample yield the same CDR3. The chain uses TRBV7-6 and TRBJ2-5, with a tentative D call TRBD1 (6 bases). V dropped 5 bases and J dropped 2 bases, with 9 bases sitting between them. The CDR3 extends over 13 amino acids. Germline V gene sequence: CDR1 SGHVS, CDR2 FNYEAQ. The CDR3 nucleotides are TGTGCCAGCAGCCGGGACATACAAGAGACCCAGTACTTC. It codes for CASSRDIQETQYF.

The gene calls are TRBV18 and TRBJ1-4; a possible D gene is TRBD1 (5 bases). CDR3 length: 14 residues. Germline V gene data show CDR1 as KGHSH and CDR2 as LQKENI. Trimming left V 8 bases short and J 4 bases short, with 14 bases between. The CDR3 here is CASGNSGGNEKLFF. DNA of the CDR3: TGTGCCAGCGGAAACAGCGGGGGTAATGAAAAACTGTTTTTT.

The CDR3, as DNA: TGTGCCAGCAGCAGCCAGACAGGGGCCGGGGAGCTGTTTTTT. This codes for CASSSQTGAGELFF. This rearrangement joins TRBV5-5 to TRBJ2-2; 8 bases line up with TRBD1. V gave up 4 bases and J gave up 6 bases; unmatched junction bases: 5. The germline V gene has CDR1 SGHKS and CDR2 YYEKEE (reference sequence). The CDR3 sequence is 14 residues long. Together with reference TRBV5-5 and TRBJ2-2, the CDR3 gives the full variable domain: DAGVTQSPTHLIKTRGQQVTLRCSPISGHKSVSWYQQVLGQGPQFIFQYYEKEERGRGNFPDRFSARQFPNYSSELNVNALLLGDSALYLCASSSQTGAGELFFGEGSRLTVL.

The chain couples TRBV6-6 to TRBJ2-5; D gene uncertain. The germline V gene encodes CDR1 MNHNY and CDR2 SVGAGI (reference sequence). The germline V and J ends were trimmed by 4 bases and 1 base, with 7 bases remaining between them. CDR3 length: 13 amino acids. For the CDR3, the DNA is TGTGCCAGCAGTTTTAGTAGCCAAGAGACCCAGTACTTC. Residues: CASSFSSQETQYF.

The chain carries TRBV11-2 and TRBJ1-1, with a tentative D call TRBD1 (5 bases). Germline V gene data show CDR1 as SGHAT and CDR2 as FQNNGV. The CDR3 loop spans 14 amino acids. V was trimmed by 6 bases and J by 0 bases, leaving 11 bases between them. The DNA for the CDR3 is TGTGCCAGCAGACTGGGGGGGGTGAACACTGAAGCTTTCTTT. Translation: CASRLGGVNTEAFF.

In DNA, the CDR3 is TGTGCCAGCAGCTCTGGGGGACAGGGGGCATCGGGGGAGCAGTACTTC. Encoded protein: CASSSGGQGASGEQYF. J is TRBJ2-7 and V is TRBV7-2; TRBD1 aligns across 12 bases. This CDR3 is built from 16 residues. CDR1 and CDR2 (germline): SGHTA, FQGNSA. With V trimmed by 4 bases and J by 7 bases, 11 bases remained unmatched. The complete variable domain, with remaining parts taken from reference TRBV7-2 and TRBJ2-7, reads GAGVSQSPSNKVTEKGKDVELRCDPISGHTALYWYRQSLGQGLEFLIYFQGNSAPDKSGLPSDRFSAERTGGSVSTLTIQRTQQEDSAVYLCASSSGGQGASGEQYFGPGTRLTVT.

The chain employs TRBV29-1 and TRBJ2-6; D may be TRBD2 (5 bases). The CDR3 contains 16 residues. CDR1 is SQVTM, CDR2 ANQGSEA, per germline. Trimming removed 6 bases from V and 0 bases from J, with 15 bases in between. The CDR3 loop reads CSVWERAISGANVLTF. CDR3 nucleotides: TGCAGCGTGTGGGAGAGGGCGATCTCTGGGGCCAACGTCCTGACTTTC.